The 27 T cell receptor beta chains listed next were all sequenced from one sample in a study of PD-1 blockade in classical Hodgkin lymphoma. The protocol was immunoSEQ multiplex PCR, while the TCRdb copy is restricted to in-frame clones and leaves out a portion. The table includes approximately 10,000 clones, about 90% detected once. All patients experienced relapse after autologous stem cell transplantation, and brentuximab vedotin exposure was variable. Here the sequenced sample was peripheral blood mononuclear cells (PBMCs), taken at baseline. The receptors come from a human donor with classical Hodgkin lymphoma.

V is TRBV5-1 and J is TRBJ2-7, with 8 bases identical to TRBD1. The germline V gene encodes CDR1 SGHRS and CDR2 YFSETQ. After removal of 4 bases from V and 5 bases from J, the junction contained 2 bases not matched to a gene. The CDR3 is 12 residues long. CDR3 nucleotides: TGCGCCAGCAGCCAGGGGGCGGACGAGCAGTACTTC. Translated, it gives CASSQGADEQYF.

The chain joins TRBV7-9 to TRBJ2-3; TRBD1 matches 11 bases. CDR3 length: 15 residues. The V gene's germline CDR1 is SEHNR and CDR2 FQNEAQ (reference sequence). J was trimmed by 4 bases and V by 4 bases; bases with no gene match: 4. The CDR3, as DNA: TGTGCCAGCAGCTGGACAGGGGGCAGCGCAGATACGCAGTATTTT. This gives the protein CASSWTGGSADTQYF.

The DNA of the CDR3 is TGTGCCAGCAGTCTTGCTACCGGGACCGCCCCGGCAAGCTACACCTTC. Protein product: CASSLATGTAPASYTF. This rearrangement joins TRBV6-6 to TRBJ1-2, with a tentative D call TRBD1 (5 bases). Germline lookup yields CDR1 MNHNY and CDR2 SVGAGI (reference sequence). The V end was cut by 5 bases, the J end by 9 bases, with 25 bases between. This CDR3 has 16 residues.

The chain employs TRBV9 and TRBJ2-1, with D perhaps TRBD1 or TRBD2 (6 bases each). Germline CDR1 SGDLS, CDR2 YYNGEE. CDR3 length equals 16 residues. The germline V and J ends were trimmed by 1 base and 4 bases, with 15 bases remaining between them. CDR3 sequence reads: CASSVRSGGGYNEQFF. As DNA, the CDR3 is TGTGCCAGCAGCGTAAGAAGCGGAGGGGGATACAATGAGCAGTTCTTC. The full variable domain, in which reference TRBV9 and TRBJ2-1 provide the parts outside the CDR3, is DSGVTQTPKHLITATGQRVTLRCSPRSGDLSVYWYQQSLDQGLQFLIQYYNGEERAKGNILERFSAQQFPDLHSELNLSSLELGDSALYFCASSVRSGGGYNEQFFGPGTRLTVL.

The chain uses TRBV4-1 and TRBJ2-2; TRBD2 is a possible D gene (5 bases). Germline CDR1 is MGHRA and CDR2 is YSYEKL. V lost 5 bases to trimming and J lost 4 bases, with 14 bases between them. The CDR3 has 15 amino acids. CDR3 coding DNA: TGCGCCAGCAGCTCAGTTAGCGAGGCCACCGGGGAGCTGTTTTTT. It specifies CASSSVSEATGELFF.

The rearrangement links TRBV7-2 to TRBJ2-7; 7 positions agree with TRBD1. V trimming: 5 bases; J trimming: 3 bases; junction bases outside the gene matches: 7. Germline lookup yields CDR1 SGHTA and CDR2 FQGNSA. The CDR3 loop spans 14 amino acids. DNA of the CDR3: TGTGCCAGCAGCACCCGGGACAGAGACTACGAGCAGTACTTC. The encoded protein is CASSTRDRDYEQYF.

The chain carries TRBV19 and TRBJ2-7; the D is unclear. Germline CDR1 is LNHDA and CDR2 is SQIVND (reference sequence). V dropped 3 bases and J dropped 4 bases, with 10 bases sitting between them. The CDR3 loop spans 13 amino acids. The CDR3 sequence is CASSMSPPYEQYF. CDR3 in DNA: TGTGCCAGTAGTATGAGCCCACCATACGAGCAGTACTTC.

This chain joins TRBV30 and TRBJ2-1; 7 bases are a match to TRBD2. Germline V CDR1 and CDR2: GTSNPN, SVGIG (reference sequence). The V segment lost 1 base and the J segment 7 bases; nucleotides outside the gene matches: 10. This CDR3 is built from 15 residues. CDR3 residues: CAWSALSGDANEQFF. The CDR3 nucleotides are TGTGCCTGGAGTGCCCTAAGCGGGGACGCAAATGAGCAGTTCTTC.

CDR3 in DNA: TGCGCCAGCAGCTTCATATCCGGGACAGGGTACGAGCAGTACTTC. This codes for CASSFISGTGYEQYF. The chain is built from TRBV5-1 and TRBJ2-7; 9 nucleotides match TRBD1. This CDR3 is 15 amino acids long. Per the germline V gene, CDR1 is SGHRS and CDR2 is YFSETQ. The J segment lost 4 bases and the V segment lost 2 bases, leaving 7 bases of the junction unmatched.

The chain couples TRBV13 to TRBJ2-1; 13 bases map to TRBD2. Germline assignment: CDR1 PRHDT and CDR2 FYEKMQ (reference sequence). After removal of 5 bases from V and 8 bases from J, the junction contained 6 bases not matched to a gene. CDR3 length: 15 residues. The CDR3 nucleotides read TGTGCCAGCAGCATACGGACTAGCGGGGGCGATGAGCAGTTCTTC. This encodes CASSIRTSGGDEQFF.

This chain joins TRBV6-5 and TRBJ2-7; 9 nucleotides agree with TRBD2. J gave up 0 bases and V 2 bases, and 5 bases lay outside the gene matches. Germline loops: CDR1 MNHEY, CDR2 SVGAGI. The CDR3 consists of 16 residues. CDR3: CASSYLSGGSSYEQYF. The CDR3 DNA follows: TGTGCCAGCAGTTACCTTAGCGGGGGAAGCTCCTACGAGCAGTACTTC.

The genes are TRBV4-2 and TRBJ2-3, with a possible D match to TRBD1 (6 bases). The germline V and J ends were trimmed by 0 bases and 4 bases, with 14 bases remaining between them. Per germline, CDR1 LGHNA and CDR2 YNFKEQ. The CDR3 is made up of 16 amino acids. Here the CDR3 DNA reads TGTGCCAGCAGCCAAGATTGGGAAAGGGGGTCAGATACGCAGTATTTT. This sequence encodes CASSQDWERGSDTQYF.

CDR3 in amino acids: CASSDSLDGTGEYEQYF. The DNA for the CDR3 is TGTGCCAGCAGTGATTCCCTTGATGGGACAGGGGAGTACGAGCAGTACTTC. The chain joins TRBV2 to TRBJ2-7; 10 bases are shared with TRBD1. The germline V gene encodes CDR1 SNHLY and CDR2 FYNNEI. The length of the CDR3 is 17 residues. The V segment lost 3 bases and the J segment 4 bases; nucleotides outside the gene matches: 12.

The chain employs TRBV5-1 and TRBJ2-2, with D maybe TRBD1 (6 bases). Trimming removed 2 bases at V and 2 bases at J, with 10 bases between. The CDR3 has 15 residues. Per the germline V gene, CDR1 is SGHRS and CDR2 is YFSETQ. The CDR3: CASSFYRENTGELFF. The CDR3 region has the DNA TGCGCCAGCAGCTTTTACAGGGAAAACACCGGGGAGCTGTTTTTT. The variable domain in full, completed from reference TRBV5-1 and TRBJ2-2, reads KAGVTQTPRYLIKTRGQQVTLSCSPISGHRSVSWYQQTPGQGLQFLFEYFSETQRNKGNFPGRFSGRQFSNSRSEMNVSTLELGDSALYLCASSFYRENTGELFFGEGSRLTVL.

This clone was observed a single time. CDR3 coding DNA: TGTGCCAGCAAGGGGTGGGGAGCCGCTTTCTTT. Protein sequence: CASKGWGAAFF. The chain uses TRBV27 and TRBJ1-1; possible D gene TRBD1, 5 bases. V was clipped by 7 bases and J by 11 bases, with 14 bases between them. The CDR3 contains 11 residues. Germline V lookup: CDR1 MNHEY, CDR2 SMNVEV (reference sequence).

This chain links TRBV7-9 with TRBJ2-7; D might be TRBD1 (5 bases). In germline, CDR1 is SEHNR, CDR2 FQNEAQ (reference sequence). The V end lost 5 bases, the J end lost 2 bases, and 16 bases lay between the germline ends. The CDR3 runs to 15 residues. CDR3 region: CASSAVKGRTYEQYF. The CDR3 nucleotides read TGTGCCAGCAGCGCAGTAAAGGGGCGCACCTACGAGCAGTACTTC.

The V and J genes are TRBV28 and TRBJ1-4, with TRBD1 matching over 9 bases. The CDR3 is 14 residues long. J lost 3 bases, V lost 10 bases, and 6 bases had no gene match. Germline lookup yields CDR1 MDHEN and CDR2 SYDVKM. The CDR3 DNA follows: TGTGCCACCTTGACAGGGGGGTCTAATGAAAAACTGTTTTTT. It specifies CATLTGGSNEKLFF.

The chain uses TRBV18 and TRBJ1-2, with D uncertain. This CDR3 contains 17 residues. With 1 base removed from V and 3 bases from J, the gap between germline ends came to 18 bases. Germline V CDR1 and CDR2: KGHSH, LQKENI. CDR3 coding DNA: TGTGCCAGCTCACCACGGACCAGGTGGAGGGAGCACTATGGCTACACCTTC. Amino acid sequence: CASSPRTRWREHYGYTF.

The J gene is TRBJ1-4, the V gene TRBV30; 8 bases are shared with TRBD1. After removal of 5 bases from V and 5 bases from J, the junction contained 4 bases not matched to a gene. The CDR3 has 13 residues. Germline V gene data show CDR1 as GTSNPN and CDR2 as SVGIG (reference sequence). As DNA, the CDR3 is TGTGCCTGGGAGAGACAGGGGAATGAAAAACTGTTTTTT. Translating it yields CAWERQGNEKLFF.

The table lists this clone with a few counts. This rearrangement joins TRBV21-1 to TRBJ1-3; TRBD1 is taken as the D call from the table, unchecked against the DNA. TRBV21-1 is flagged as a pseudogene. The CDR3 is 17 amino acids. In nucleotides, the CDR3 is TGTGCCAGCAGCTATGAAACCGGGACAGGGCCTGGAAACACCATATATTTT. It is translated as CASSYETGTGPGNTIYF.

The chain recombines TRBV30 with TRBJ2-7, with a possible D match to TRBD1 (6 bases). Germline-derived CDR1 and CDR2 are GTSNPN and SVGIG (reference sequence). V was clipped by 3 bases and J by 11 bases, with 20 bases between them. CDR3 length equals 13 residues. The CDR3 spells CAWSLQTGDIEYF. The CDR3 nucleotides read TGTGCCTGGAGCCTACAAACCGGGGACATCGAGTACTTC.

The V gene is TRBV10-2, the J gene TRBJ2-4; possible D gene TRBD1, 5 bases. Germline CDR1 WSHSY, CDR2 SAAADI. Trimming pared 0 bases from V and 3 bases from J, leaving 24 bases between. The CDR3 consists of 20 residues. For the CDR3, the DNA is TGCGCCAGCAGTGAGTCAAACGTAGCCGGTGGGGCCCTCAACAAAAACATTCAGTACTTC. It yields the protein CASSESNVAGGALNKNIQYF.

The chain has TRBV11-3 and TRBJ2-7; a possible D gene is TRBD1 (7 bases). This CDR3 is 16 amino acids long. Germline CDR1 is SGHNT and CDR2 is YENEEA. V shed 0 bases and J shed 3 bases, with 15 bases lying between them. CDR3 in DNA: TGTGCCAGCAGCTTAGATCTTACAGGGGAGGACTACGAGCAGTACTTC. Protein product: CASSLDLTGEDYEQYF.

The genes are TRBV19 and TRBJ2-1, with D maybe TRBD1 (7 bases). The CDR3 runs to 16 residues. Trimming removed 0 bases from V and 4 bases from J, with 13 bases in between. Germline V gene sequence: CDR1 LNHDA, CDR2 SQIVND (reference sequence). The CDR3 bases are TGTGCCAGTAGTATAGAGGGGGGACAGACATACAATGAGCAGTTCTTC. This codes for CASSIEGGQTYNEQFF.

This clone is a singleton in its sample. V gene TRBV10-3 combines with J gene TRBJ2-7; D ambiguous. V gave up 6 bases and J gave up 6 bases, with 15 bases separating them. CDR1 is ENHRY and CDR2 is SYGVKD in the germline V gene. The CDR3 runs 13 residues. The CDR3, as DNA: TGTGCCATCAGCCCTTCGACGCCCGCCGAGCAGTACTTC. Encoded protein: CAISPSTPAEQYF.

This chain joins TRBV4-1 and TRBJ2-3; D unresolved. CDR3 length: 16 residues. Germline V lookup: CDR1 MGHRA, CDR2 YSYEKL. The germline V and J ends were trimmed by 0 bases and 0 bases, with 10 bases remaining between them. The CDR3 DNA reads TGCGCCAGCAGCCAAGATAAAGGGAAAAGCACAGATACGCAGTATTTT. It translates to CASSQDKGKSTDTQYF.

The CDR3 coding sequence is TGCAGCGTCGCAGAGGGTGGCAGGCAGCCCCAGCATTTT. Translation gives CSVAEGGRQPQHF. The chain couples TRBV29-1 to TRBJ1-5, with D hard to call. CDR1 and CDR2 (germline): SQVTM, ANQGSEA. V dropped 6 bases and J dropped 7 bases, with 16 bases sitting between them. This CDR3 has 13 residues.